This T cell receptor (beta chain) was captured in a study of response to subunit inactivated influenza vaccine (dated by TCRdb to between 2018 and 2020). In the study overall: The study used deep quantitative T cell receptor repertoire profiling to track responses to a trivalent subunit inactivated influenza vaccine.

This clonotype was detected ten times or more. No cognate antigen has been identified for it. No much larger clone exists at a distance of one base, and base qualities are not known. The CDR3 has 13 amino acids, counting the end cysteine and phenylalanine. Only the CDR3 part of the read is kept: 39 bases, read in frame from the first base. The V and J ends are trimmed by 5 bases and 3 bases, leaving 11 bases between them. CDR1 and CDR2 were assigned from the germline V gene (reference sequence) as SEHNR and FQNEAQ. The investigation overall reported the following: The authors proposed that each seasonal influenza vaccination may bring in only a limited number of new T cells.

To prepare the library, RT-PCR was applied. The sample was run on an Illumina HiSeq 2500. The raw public reads went through TCRdb reprocessing: fastp at Q25, MiXCR clone calling, in-frame beta chains kept. Each entry is one CDR3 protein sequence, shown with its most common DNA and genes. Across this sample there are a few hundred thousand distinct CDR3 sequences, with 14% seen only once. Over 8.5% of the sample comes from the top ten. The specimen comprised PBMCs from blood, sampled about 12 days after vaccination. This TCR derives from a man aged 50-59 years who received an inactivated influenza vaccine. Donor details come from another sample of the same person, matched by shared clones. The sequence is built from TRBV7-9 and TRBJ2-7; the D segment cannot be called with confidence. The DNA sequence is TGTGCCAGCAGCGATGGACGGTACTACGAGCAGTACTTC. This yields the protein CASSDGRYYEQYF.